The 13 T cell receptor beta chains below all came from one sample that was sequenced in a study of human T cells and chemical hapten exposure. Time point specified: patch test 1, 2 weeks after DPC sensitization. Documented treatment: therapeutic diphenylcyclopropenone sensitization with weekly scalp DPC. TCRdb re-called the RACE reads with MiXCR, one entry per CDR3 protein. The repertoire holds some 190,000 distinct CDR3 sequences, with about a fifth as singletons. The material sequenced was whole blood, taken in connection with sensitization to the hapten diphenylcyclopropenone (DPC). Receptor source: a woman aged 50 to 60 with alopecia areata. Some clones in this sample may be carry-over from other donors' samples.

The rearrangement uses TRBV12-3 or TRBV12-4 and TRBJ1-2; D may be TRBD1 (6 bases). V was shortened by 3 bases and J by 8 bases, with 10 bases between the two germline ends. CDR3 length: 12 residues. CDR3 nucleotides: TGTGCCAGCAGTTTTGGGGGGCAGGGCTACACCTTC. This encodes CASSFGGQGYTF.

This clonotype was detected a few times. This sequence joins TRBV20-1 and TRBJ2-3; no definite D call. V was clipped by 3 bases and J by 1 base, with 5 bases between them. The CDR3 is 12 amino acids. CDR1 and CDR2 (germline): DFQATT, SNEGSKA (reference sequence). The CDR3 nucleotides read TGCAGTGCTAGTGTCCGCACAGATACGCAGTATTTT. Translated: CSASVRTDTQYF.

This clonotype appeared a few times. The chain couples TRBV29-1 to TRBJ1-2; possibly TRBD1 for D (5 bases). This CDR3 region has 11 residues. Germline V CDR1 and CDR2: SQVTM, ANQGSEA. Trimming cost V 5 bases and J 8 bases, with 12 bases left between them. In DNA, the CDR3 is TGCAGCGTTAGGATGGGGGAAGGCTACACCTTC. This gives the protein CSVRMGEGYTF.

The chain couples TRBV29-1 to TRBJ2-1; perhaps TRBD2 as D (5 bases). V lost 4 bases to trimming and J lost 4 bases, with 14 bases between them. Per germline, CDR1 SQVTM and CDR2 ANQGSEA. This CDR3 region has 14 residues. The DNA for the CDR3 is TGCAGCGTTGTTGGGCTAGCCGCTTACAATGAGCAGTTCTTC. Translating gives CSVVGLAAYNEQFF.

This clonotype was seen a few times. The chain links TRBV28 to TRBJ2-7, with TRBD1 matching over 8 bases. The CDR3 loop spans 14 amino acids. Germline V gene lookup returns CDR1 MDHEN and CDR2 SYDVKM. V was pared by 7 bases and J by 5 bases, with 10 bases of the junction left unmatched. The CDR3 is CASIDRGDWNEQYF. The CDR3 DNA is TGTGCCAGCATCGACAGGGGCGATTGGAACGAGCAGTACTTC.

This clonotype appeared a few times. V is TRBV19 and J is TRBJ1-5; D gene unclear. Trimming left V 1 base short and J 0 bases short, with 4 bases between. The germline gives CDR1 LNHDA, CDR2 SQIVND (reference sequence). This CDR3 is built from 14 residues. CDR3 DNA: TGTGCCAGTAGTATAGCTTCTAGCAATCAGCCCCAGCATTTT. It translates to CASSIASSNQPQHF.

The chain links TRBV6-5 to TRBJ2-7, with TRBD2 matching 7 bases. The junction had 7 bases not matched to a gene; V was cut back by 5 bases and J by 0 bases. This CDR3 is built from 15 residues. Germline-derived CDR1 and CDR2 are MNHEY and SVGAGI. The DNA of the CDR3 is TGTGCCAGCAGTACACGGACTAGTAGCTCCTACGAGCAGTACTTC. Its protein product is CASSTRTSSSYEQYF.

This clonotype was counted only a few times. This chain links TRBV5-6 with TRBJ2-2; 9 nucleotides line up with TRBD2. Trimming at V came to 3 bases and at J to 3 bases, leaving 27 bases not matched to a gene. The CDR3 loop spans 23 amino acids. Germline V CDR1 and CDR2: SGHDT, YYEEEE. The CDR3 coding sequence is TGTGCCAGCAGCTGGGAAGGACTAGCGTTCGGGCTCACGTTAGTCCCTGACACCGGGGAGCTGTTTTTT. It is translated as CASSWEGLAFGLTLVPDTGELFF.

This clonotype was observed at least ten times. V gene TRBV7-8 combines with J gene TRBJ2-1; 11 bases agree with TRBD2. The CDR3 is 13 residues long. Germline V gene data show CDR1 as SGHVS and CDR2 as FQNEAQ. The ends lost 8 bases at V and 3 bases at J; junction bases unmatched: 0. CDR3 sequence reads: CASGTSGYNEQFF. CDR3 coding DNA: TGTGCCAGCGGGACTAGCGGCTACAATGAGCAGTTCTTC.

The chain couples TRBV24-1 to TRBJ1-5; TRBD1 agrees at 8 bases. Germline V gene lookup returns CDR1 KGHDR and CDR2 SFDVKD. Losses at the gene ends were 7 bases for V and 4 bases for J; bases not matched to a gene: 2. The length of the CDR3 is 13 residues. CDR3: CATSRGRNQPQHF. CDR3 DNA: TGTGCCACCAGCAGGGGGCGAAATCAGCCCCAGCATTTT.

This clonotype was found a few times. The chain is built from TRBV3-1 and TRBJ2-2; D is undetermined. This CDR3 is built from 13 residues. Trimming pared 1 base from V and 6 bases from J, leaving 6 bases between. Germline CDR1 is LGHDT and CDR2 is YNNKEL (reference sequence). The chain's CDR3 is CASSQGRAGELFF. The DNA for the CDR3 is TGTGCCAGCAGCCAAGGACGGGCCGGGGAGCTGTTTTTT.

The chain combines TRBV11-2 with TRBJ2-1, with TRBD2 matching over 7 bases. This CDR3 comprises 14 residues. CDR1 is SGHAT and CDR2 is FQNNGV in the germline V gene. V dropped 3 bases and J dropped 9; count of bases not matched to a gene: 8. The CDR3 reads CASSFGGSLGEQFF. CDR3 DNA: TGTGCCAGCAGCTTCGGCGGGAGTCTTGGTGAGCAGTTCTTC.

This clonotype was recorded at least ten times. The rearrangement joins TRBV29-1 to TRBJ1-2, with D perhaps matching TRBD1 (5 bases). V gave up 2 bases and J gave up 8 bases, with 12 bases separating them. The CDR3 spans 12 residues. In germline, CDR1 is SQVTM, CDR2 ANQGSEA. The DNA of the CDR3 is TGCAGCGTTGAAATTCGGCAGGGAGGCTACACCTTC. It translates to CSVEIRQGGYTF.